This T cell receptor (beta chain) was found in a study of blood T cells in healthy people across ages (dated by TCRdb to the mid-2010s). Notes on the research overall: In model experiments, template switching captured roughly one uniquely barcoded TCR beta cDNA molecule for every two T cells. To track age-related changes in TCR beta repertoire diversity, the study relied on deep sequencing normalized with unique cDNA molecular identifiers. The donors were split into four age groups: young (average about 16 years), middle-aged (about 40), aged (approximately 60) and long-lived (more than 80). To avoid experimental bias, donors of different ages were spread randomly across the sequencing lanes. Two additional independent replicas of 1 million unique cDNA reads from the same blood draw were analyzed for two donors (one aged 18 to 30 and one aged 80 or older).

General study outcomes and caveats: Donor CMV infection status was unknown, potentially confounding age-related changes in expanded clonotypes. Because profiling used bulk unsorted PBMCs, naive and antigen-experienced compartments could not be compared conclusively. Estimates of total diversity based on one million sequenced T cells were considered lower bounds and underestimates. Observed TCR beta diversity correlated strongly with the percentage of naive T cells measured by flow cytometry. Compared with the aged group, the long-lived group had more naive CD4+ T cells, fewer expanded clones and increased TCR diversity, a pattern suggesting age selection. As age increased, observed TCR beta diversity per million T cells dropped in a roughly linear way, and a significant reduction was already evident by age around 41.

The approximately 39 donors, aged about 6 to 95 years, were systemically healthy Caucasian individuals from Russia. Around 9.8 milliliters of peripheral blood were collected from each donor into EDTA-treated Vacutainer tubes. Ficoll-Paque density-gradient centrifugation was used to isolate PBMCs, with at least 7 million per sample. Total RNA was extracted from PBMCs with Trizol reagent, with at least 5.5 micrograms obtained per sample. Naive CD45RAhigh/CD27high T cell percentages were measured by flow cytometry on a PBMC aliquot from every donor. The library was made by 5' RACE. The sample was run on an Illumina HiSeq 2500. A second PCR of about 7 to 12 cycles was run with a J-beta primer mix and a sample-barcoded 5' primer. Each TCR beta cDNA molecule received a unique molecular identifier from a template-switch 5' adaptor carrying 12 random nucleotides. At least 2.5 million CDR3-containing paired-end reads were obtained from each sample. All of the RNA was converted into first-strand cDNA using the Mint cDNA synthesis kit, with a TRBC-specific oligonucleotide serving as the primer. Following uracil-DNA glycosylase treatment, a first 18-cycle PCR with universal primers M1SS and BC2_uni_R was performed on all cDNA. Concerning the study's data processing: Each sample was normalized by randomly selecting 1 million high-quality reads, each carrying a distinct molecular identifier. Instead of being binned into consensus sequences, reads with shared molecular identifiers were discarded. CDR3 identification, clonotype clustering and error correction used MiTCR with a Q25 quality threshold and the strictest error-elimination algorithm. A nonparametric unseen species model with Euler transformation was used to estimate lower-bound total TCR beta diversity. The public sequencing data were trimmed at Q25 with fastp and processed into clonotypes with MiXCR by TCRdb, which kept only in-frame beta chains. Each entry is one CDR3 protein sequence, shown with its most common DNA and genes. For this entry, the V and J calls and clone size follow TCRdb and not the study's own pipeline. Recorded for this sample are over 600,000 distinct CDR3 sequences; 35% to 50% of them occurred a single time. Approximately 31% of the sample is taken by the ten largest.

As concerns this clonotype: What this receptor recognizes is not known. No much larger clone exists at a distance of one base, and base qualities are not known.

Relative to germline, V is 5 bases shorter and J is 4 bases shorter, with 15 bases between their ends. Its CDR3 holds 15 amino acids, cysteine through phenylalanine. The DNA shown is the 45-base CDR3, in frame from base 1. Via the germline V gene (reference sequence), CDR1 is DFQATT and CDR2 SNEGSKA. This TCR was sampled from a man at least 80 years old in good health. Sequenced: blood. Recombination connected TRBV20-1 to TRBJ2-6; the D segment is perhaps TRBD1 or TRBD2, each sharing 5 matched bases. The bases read TGCAGTGCTTCGGGGACGCCCCTGGGGGCCAACGTCCTGACTTTC. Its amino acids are CSASGTPLGANVLTF.